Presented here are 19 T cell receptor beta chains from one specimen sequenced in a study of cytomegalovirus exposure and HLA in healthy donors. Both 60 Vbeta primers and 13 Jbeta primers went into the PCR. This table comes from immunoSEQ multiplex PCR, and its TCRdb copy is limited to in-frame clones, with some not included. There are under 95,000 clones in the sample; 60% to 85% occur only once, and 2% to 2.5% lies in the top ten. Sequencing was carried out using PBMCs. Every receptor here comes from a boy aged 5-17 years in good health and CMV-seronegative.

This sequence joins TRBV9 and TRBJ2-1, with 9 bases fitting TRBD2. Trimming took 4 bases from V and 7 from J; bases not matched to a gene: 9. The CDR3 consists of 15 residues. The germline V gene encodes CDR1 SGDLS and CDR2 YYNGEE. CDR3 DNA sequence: TGTGCCAGCAGCCCGAGGGGACTAGCTTTAAATGAGCAGTTCTTC. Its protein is CASSPRGLALNEQFF.

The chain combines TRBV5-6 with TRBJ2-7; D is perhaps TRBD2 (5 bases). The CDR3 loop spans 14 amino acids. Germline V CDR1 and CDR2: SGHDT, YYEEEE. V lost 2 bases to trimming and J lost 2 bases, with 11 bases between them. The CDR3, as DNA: TGTGCCAGCAGCTTCCCGGGGATCGCCTACGAGCAGTACTTC. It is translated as CASSFPGIAYEQYF. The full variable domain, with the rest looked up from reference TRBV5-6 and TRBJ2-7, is DAGVTQSPTHLIKTRGQQVTLRCSPKSGHDTVSWYQQALGQGPQFIFQYYEEEERQRGNFPDRFSGHQFPNYSSELNVNALLLGDSALYLCASSFPGIAYEQYFGPGTRLTVT.

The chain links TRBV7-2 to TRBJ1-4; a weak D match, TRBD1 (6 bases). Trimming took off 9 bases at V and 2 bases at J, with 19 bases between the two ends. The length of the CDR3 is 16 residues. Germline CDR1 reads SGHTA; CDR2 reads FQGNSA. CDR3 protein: CASRPTGRMTNEKLFF. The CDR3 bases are TGTGCCAGTAGGCCCACAGGGCGGATGACTAATGAAAAACTGTTTTTT.

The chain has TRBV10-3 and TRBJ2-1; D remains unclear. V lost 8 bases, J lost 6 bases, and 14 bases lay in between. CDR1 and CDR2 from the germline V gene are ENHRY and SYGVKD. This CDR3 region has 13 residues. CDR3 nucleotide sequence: TGTGCCATCGAGGCGCTAGACGGCAATGAGCAGTTCTTC. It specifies CAIEALDGNEQFF.

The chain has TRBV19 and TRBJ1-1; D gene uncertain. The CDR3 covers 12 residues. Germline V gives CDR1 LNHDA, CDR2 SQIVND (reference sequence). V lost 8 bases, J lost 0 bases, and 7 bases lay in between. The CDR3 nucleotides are TGTGCCAGTTCGGGGATGAACACTGAAGCTTTCTTT. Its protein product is CASSGMNTEAFF.

CDR3 nucleotides: TGTGCCTGGATGCTGAGAGGGTCCTATGGCTACACCTTC. It codes for CAWMLRGSYGYTF. The chain employs TRBV30 and TRBJ1-2; D is undetermined. The germline gives CDR1 GTSNPN, CDR2 SVGIG (reference sequence). Trimming stripped 4 bases from V and 4 bases from J, with 13 bases between. The CDR3 contains 13 residues.

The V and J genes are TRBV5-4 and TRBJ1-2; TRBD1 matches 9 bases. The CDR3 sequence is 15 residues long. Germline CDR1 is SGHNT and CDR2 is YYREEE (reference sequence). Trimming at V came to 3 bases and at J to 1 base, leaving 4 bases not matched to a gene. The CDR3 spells CASSWDRDLNYGYTF. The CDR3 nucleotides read TGTGCCAGCAGCTGGGACAGGGACCTTAACTATGGCTACACCTTC.

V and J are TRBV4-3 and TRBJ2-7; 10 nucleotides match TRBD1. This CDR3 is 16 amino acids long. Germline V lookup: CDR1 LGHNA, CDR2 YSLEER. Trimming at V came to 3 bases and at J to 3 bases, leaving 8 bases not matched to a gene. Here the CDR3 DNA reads TGCGCCAGCAGCCAGGGTCTGGGACAGGGGAGCTACGAGCAGTACTTC. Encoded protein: CASSQGLGQGSYEQYF.

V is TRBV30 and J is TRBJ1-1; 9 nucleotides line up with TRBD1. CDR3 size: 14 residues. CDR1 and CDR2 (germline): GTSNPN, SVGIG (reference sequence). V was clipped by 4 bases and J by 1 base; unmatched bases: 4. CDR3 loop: CAWNPGQGNTEAFF. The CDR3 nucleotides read TGTGCCTGGAACCCGGGACAGGGGAACACTGAAGCTTTCTTT.

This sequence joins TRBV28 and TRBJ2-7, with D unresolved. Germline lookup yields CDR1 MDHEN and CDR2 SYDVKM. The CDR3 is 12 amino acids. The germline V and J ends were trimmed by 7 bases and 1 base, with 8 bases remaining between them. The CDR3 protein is CASTTGSYEQYF. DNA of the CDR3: TGTGCCAGCACCACCGGGTCCTACGAGCAGTACTTC. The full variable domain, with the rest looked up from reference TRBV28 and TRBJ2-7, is DVKVTQSSRYLVKRTGEKVFLECVQDMDHENMFWYRQDPGLGLRLIYFSYDVKMKEKGDIPEGYSVSREKKERFSLILESASTNQTSMYLCASTTGSYEQYFGPGTRLTVT.

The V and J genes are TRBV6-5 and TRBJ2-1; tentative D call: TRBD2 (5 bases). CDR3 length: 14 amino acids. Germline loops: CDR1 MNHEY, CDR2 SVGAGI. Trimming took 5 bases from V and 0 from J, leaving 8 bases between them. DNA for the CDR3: TGTGCCAGCAGTCGGGGAGACTCCTACAATGAGCAGTTCTTC. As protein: CASSRGDSYNEQFF.

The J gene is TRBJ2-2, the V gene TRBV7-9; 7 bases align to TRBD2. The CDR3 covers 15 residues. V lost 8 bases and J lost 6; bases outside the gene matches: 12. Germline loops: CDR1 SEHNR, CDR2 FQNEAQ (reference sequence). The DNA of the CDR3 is TGTGCCAGCCCAACGGGGCGGGAGTTCGCCGGGGAGCTGTTTTTT. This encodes CASPTGREFAGELFF.

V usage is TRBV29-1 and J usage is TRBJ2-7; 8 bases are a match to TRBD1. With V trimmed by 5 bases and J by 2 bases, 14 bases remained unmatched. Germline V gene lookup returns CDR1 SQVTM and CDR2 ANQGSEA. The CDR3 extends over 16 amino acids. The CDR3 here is CSVLLLGQGKAYEQYF. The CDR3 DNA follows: TGCAGCGTTCTATTACTTGGACAGGGAAAGGCCTACGAGCAGTACTTC.

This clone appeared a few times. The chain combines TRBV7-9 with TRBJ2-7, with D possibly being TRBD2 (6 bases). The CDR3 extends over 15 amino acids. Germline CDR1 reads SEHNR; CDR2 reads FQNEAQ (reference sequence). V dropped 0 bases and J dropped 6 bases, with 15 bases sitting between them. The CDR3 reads CASSLAAGGVGEQYF. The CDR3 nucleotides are TGTGCCAGCAGCTTAGCGGCCGGCGGGGTCGGCGAGCAGTACTTC.

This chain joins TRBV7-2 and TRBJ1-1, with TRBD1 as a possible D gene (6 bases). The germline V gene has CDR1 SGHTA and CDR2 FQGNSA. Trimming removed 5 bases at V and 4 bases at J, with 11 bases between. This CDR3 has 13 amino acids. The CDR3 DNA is TGTGCCAGCAGCGACAGGAGAGTCACTGAAGCTTTCTTT. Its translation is CASSDRRVTEAFF.

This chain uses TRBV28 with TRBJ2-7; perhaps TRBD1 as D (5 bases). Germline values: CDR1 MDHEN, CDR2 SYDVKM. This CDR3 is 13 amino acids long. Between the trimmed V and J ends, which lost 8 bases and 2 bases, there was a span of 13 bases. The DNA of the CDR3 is TGTGCCAGCTACCCACGGACACCCTACGAGCAGTACTTC. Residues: CASYPRTPYEQYF.

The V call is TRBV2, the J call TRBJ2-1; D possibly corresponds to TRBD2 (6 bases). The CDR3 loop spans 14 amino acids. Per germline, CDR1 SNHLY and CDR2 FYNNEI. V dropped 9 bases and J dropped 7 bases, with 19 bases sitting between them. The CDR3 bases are TGTGCCAGTTCCCGGGACTCCCTGGGAAATGAGCAGTTCTTC. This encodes CASSRDSLGNEQFF.

CDR3 sequence reads: CASSLTSGGGFEAFF. The CDR3 nucleotides read TGCGCCAGCAGCTTAACCTCGGGGGGCGGATTTGAAGCTTTCTTT. The genes are TRBV4-3 and TRBJ1-1; tentative D call: TRBD1 (6 bases). CDR3 length equals 15 residues. With 5 bases removed from V and 7 bases from J, the gap between germline ends came to 20 bases. The germline V gene has CDR1 LGHNA and CDR2 YSLEER.

The CDR3 region has the DNA TGTGCCAGCAGTGAAGTACAGGGGGCACAAGAGACCCAGTACTTC. It is translated as CASSEVQGAQETQYF. The chain combines TRBV6-1 with TRBJ2-5; TRBD1 agrees at 9 bases. The CDR3 has 15 amino acids. Germline V CDR1 and CDR2: MNHNS, SASEGT. The trim removed 1 base at V and 2 bases at J, leaving 2 bases unmatched.